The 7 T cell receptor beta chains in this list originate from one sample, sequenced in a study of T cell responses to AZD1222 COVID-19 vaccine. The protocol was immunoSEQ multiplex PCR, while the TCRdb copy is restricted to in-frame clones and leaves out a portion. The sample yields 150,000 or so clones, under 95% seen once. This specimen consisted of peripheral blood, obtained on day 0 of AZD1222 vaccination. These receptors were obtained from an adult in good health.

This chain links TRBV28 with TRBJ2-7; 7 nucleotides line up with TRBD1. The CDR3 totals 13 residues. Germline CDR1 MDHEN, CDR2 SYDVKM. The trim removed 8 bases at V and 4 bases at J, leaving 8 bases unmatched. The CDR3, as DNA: TGTGCCAGCCGGGGACAGCCCATTTACGAGCAGTACTTC. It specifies CASRGQPIYEQYF.

CDR3: CASSQVYRGADEQFF. CDR3 DNA sequence: TGCGCCAGCAGCCAAGTTTATAGGGGGGCGGATGAGCAGTTCTTC. The chain uses TRBV4-1 and TRBJ2-1, with D perhaps given as TRBD1 or TRBD2 (6 bases each). V lost 1 base to trimming and J lost 8 bases, with 15 bases between them. The CDR3 has 15 residues. Germline V CDR1 and CDR2: MGHRA, YSYEKL.

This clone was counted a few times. The CDR3 DNA reads TGTGCCAGCAGTGATACGCGGCTCTACGAGCAGTACTTC. Its translation is CASSDTRLYEQYF. The J gene is TRBJ2-7, the V gene TRBV7-9, with D unresolved. Germline V gives CDR1 SEHNR, CDR2 FQNEAQ (reference sequence). This CDR3 is 13 amino acids long. The V end lost 6 bases, the J end lost 3 bases, and 12 bases lay between the germline ends.

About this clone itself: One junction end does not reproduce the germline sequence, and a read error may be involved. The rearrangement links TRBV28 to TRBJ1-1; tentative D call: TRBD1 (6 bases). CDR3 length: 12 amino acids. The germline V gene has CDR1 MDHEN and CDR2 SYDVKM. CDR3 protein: CASSLDSANGDF. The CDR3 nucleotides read TGTGCCAGCAGTTTGGACAGCGCAAATGGGGACTTT.

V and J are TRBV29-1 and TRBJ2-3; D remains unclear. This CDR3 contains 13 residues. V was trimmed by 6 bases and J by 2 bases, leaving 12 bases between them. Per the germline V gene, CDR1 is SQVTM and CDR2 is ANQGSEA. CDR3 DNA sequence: TGCAGCGTGTACTTCAGATCCACAGATACGCAGTATTTT. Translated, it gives CSVYFRSTDTQYF.

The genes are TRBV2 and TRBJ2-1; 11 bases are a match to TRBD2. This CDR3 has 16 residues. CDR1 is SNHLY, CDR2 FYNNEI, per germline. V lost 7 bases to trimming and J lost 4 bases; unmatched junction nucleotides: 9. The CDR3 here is CASNLIGTSGYNEQFF. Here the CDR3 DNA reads TGTGCCAGCAATCTTATCGGGACTAGCGGATACAATGAGCAGTTCTTC.

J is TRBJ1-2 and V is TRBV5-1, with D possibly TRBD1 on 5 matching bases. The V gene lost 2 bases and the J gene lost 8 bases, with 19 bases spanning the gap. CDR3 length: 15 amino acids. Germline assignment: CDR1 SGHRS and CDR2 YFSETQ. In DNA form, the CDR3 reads TGCGCCAGCAGCTTCGGCGGGACTGGGTTGTTGGGCTACACCTTC. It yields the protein CASSFGGTGLLGYTF.